Listed below are T cell receptor beta chains from one sample, sequenced in a study of regulatory T cells in long-lasting Graves disease. TCRdb reprocessed the multiplex PCR reads with MiXCR, giving one entry per CDR3 protein. The sample comprises fewer than 500,000 distinct CDR3 sequences, around 15% of which are singletons, and 12% rests with the top ten. A further study also used this sample, focusing on T cells in Graves' hyperthyroidism and ophthalmopathy.

The material sequenced was peripheral blood mononuclear cells (PBMCs), taken at new diagnosis, from a patient treated with antithyroid drugs. All receptors derive from a man aged 35 to 55 with Graves disease. The CDR3 runs from the conserved cysteine through the conserved F or W. A D gene is named only where the DNA matches it firmly. Size is omitted from some rows. Given values are once, few, many or a class for expanded clones.

>TRBD1|TRBJ1-5|TRBV20-1|15|many
TGCAGTGCTGGAAAGACAGGGTACGGGGAACAGCCCCAGCATTTT
CSAGKTGYGEQPQHF
>-|TRBJ2-2|TRBV30|16|many
TGTGCCTGGAAGGGGGAGGCGGGAACGAACACCGGGGAGCTGTTTTTT
CAWKGEAGTNTGELFF
>-|TRBJ2-1|TRBV2|13|many
TGTGCCAGCAATCGAAAAAGCCCCAATGAGCAGTTCTTC
CASNRKSPNEQFF
>-|TRBJ1-5|TRBV12-5|16|-
TGTGCTAGTGGTTTGTCCGGGGGGATCGGCAATCAGCCCCAGCATTTT
CASGLSGGIGNQPQHF
>-|TRBJ1-3|TRBV13|16|few
TGTGCCAGCAGCTCACCTCAACAGGGAAATGGAAACACCATATATTTT
CASSSPQQGNGNTIYF
>-|TRBJ2-5|TRBV5-4|14|-
TGTGCCAGCAGCTTTCCGGGCCCAGCGGAGACCCAGTACTTC
CASSFPGPAETQYF
>-|TRBJ2-5|TRBV12-5|17|many
TGTGCTAGTGGTCCCCCAAACAGGGAGCCAAGGGGGGCGACCCAGTACTTC
CASGPPNREPRGATQYF
>TRBD1|TRBJ2-7|TRBV27|14|few
TGTGCCAGCAGTTTGACAGGGGGCGGAAGGGAGCAGTACTTC
CASSLTGGGREQYF
>TRBD1|TRBJ2-3|TRBV20-1|14|many
TGCAGTGCTACAAGACAGGGTTTGGCAGATACGCAGTATTTT
CSATRQGLADTQYF
>-|TRBJ2-7|TRBV28|14|many
TGTGCCAGCTTAAATCAGCCAAGCTCCTACGAGCAGTACTTC
CASLNQPSSYEQYF
>-|TRBJ2-3|TRBV12-3/TRBV12-4|14|-
TGTGCCAGCAGTTTATCACACCCCACAGATACGCAGTATTTT
CASSLSHPTDTQYF
>-|TRBJ1-1|TRBV28|15|many
TGTGCCAGCAGCTACCTCGTTAATGAGGACACTGAAGCTTTCTTT
CASSYLVNEDTEAFF
>-|TRBJ2-3|TRBV28|17|many
TGTGCCAGCAAGACCGTGAGACCGCTGAGGGGCACAGATACGCAGTATTTT
CASKTVRPLRGTDTQYF
>-|TRBJ2-3|TRBV20-1|13|-
TGCAGCCCAAGACTGTCGGTGCAGGATACGCAGTATTTT
CSPRLSVQDTQYF
>-|TRBJ2-2|TRBV7-8|18|-
TGTGCCAGCAGCTTAGTCAGGTTCAAAGAATCGAACACCGGGGAGCTGTTTTTT
CASSLVRFKESNTGELFF
>TRBD1|TRBJ2-3|TRBV3-1|15|many
TGTGCCAGCAGCCTCCGGGACAGGGGACGGAATACGCAGTATTTT
CASSLRDRGRNTQYF
>-|TRBJ2-5|TRBV7-6|18|-
TGTGCCAGCAGCCCAAGTCCGGCGTTTTCGGGGTTGCATGAGACCCAGTACTTC
CASSPSPAFSGLHETQYF
>-|TRBJ2-2|TRBV19|14|-
TGTGCCACCCGCCGGACGGCCGACACCGGGGAGCTGTTTTTT
CATRRTADTGELFF
>TRBD1|TRBJ1-2|TRBV20-1|14|many
TGCAGTGCCCCCGTCCGGGACAGGGGTCGGGGCTACACCTTC
CSAPVRDRGRGYTF
>TRBD2|TRBJ2-1|TRBV6-1|17|many
TGTGCCAGCAGCCATAGCGGGAGCGCGAGCTCCTACAATGAGCAGTTCTTC
CASSHSGSASSYNEQFF